The present T cell receptor beta chain was sequenced within a study of T cells after yellow fever vaccination. Points from the study as a whole: Detected again after the booster were most primary-vaccination clones, at roughly 95% CD4 and 80% to 90% CD8. High-abundance clonotypes from the bulk population could contaminate FACS-sorted repertoires.

TCRdb re-called the 5' RACE reads with MiXCR, one entry per CDR3 protein. The repertoire consists of around 600,000 distinct CDR3 sequences, with around 12% occurring once and the leading ten covering just under 15%. With regard to this clonotype: The antigen is unknown.

Sequencing was performed on PBMCs, taken on the day of the yellow fever booster vaccination. The sequence was obtained from a man aged 25-45 years who received the YFV17D yellow fever vaccine.

Written as DNA, the CDR3 is TGTGCCAGCAGTTCCGGACGGCGGGAGCCCCAGCATTTT. Residues: CASSSGRREPQHF. This chain links TRBV5-4 with TRBJ1-5; D is undetermined. V lost 5 bases and J 8 bases, leaving 14 bases between the germline ends. Germline V CDR1 and CDR2: SGHNT, YYREEE (reference sequence). This CDR3 has 13 amino acids.